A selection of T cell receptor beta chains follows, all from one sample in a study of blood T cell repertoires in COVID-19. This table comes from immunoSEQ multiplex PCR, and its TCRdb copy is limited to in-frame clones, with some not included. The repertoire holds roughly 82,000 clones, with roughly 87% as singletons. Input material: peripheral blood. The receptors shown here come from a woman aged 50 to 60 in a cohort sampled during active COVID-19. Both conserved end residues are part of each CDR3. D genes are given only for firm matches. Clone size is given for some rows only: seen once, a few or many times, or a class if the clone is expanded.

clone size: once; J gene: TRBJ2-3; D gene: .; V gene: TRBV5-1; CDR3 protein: CASSDLGGREVDTQYF; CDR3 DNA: TGCGCCAGCAGCGACCTCGGGGGGCGCGAGGTAGATACGCAGTATTTT
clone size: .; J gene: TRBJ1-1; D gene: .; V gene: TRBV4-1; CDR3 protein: CASSESFKGGSMRAFF; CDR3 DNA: TGCGCCAGCAGCGAGTCTTTTAAAGGGGGTAGCATGAGGGCTTTCTTT
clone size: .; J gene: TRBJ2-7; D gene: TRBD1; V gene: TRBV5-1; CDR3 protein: CASSIGQGAYEQYF; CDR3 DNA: TGCGCCAGCAGCATTGGACAGGGAGCCTACGAGCAGTACTTC
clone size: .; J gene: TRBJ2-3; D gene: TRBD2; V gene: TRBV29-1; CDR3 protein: CSVLAGGSTDTQYF; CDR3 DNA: TGCAGCGTTCTAGCGGGAGGGTCCACAGATACGCAGTATTTT
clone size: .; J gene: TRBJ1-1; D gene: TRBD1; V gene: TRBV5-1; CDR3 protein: CASSLGQGLGTEAFF; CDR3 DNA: TGCGCCAGCAGCTTGGGACAGGGGTTGGGCACTGAAGCTTTCTTT
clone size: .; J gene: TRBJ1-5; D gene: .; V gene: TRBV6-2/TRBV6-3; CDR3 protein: CASSPRERYRSNQPQHF; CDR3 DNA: TGTGCCAGCAGTCCCAGGGAAAGATATCGGAGCAATCAGCCCCAGCATTTT
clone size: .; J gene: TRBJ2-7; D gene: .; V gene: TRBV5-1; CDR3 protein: CASSLPTENSYEQYF; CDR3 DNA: TGCGCCAGCAGCTTGCCTACAGAGAACTCCTACGAGCAGTACTTC
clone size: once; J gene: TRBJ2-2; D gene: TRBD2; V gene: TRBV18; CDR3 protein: CASSPPPGLAGVRSETGELFF; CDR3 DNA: TGTGCCAGCTCACCACCCCCGGGACTAGCGGGAGTAAGATCGGAAACCGGGGAGCTGTTTTTT
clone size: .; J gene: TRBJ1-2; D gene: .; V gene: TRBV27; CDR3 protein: CASSPRGGSYGYTF; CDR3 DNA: TGTGCCAGCAGTCCGCGGGGGGGTTCATATGGCTACACCTTC
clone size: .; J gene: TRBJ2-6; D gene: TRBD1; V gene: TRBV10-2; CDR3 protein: CASSGGQGLTGANVLTF; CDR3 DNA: TGCGCCAGCAGTGGGGGACAGGGACTGACTGGGGCCAACGTCCTGACTTTC
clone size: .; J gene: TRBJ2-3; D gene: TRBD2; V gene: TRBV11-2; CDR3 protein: CASSPVGGGVGNTQYF; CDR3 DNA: TGTGCCAGCAGCCCTGTGGGGGGAGGGGTAGGCAATACGCAGTATTTT
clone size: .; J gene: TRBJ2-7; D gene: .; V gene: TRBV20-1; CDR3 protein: CSASYPASLYEQYF; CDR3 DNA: TGCAGTGCTAGTTATCCCGCGTCCCTTTACGAGCAGTACTTC
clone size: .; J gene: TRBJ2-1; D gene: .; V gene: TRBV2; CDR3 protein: CASKLRPSYNEQFF; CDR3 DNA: TGTGCCAGCAAACTGCGGCCATCCTACAATGAGCAGTTCTTC
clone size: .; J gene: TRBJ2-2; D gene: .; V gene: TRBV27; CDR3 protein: CASRGASNTGELFF; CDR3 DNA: TGTGCCAGCAGGGGGGCTTCGAACACCGGGGAGCTGTTTTTT
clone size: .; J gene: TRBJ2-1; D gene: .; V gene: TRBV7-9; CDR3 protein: CASARISGGSDEQFF; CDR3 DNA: TGTGCCAGCGCTCGAATCAGCGGAGGGTCGGATGAGCAGTTCTTC
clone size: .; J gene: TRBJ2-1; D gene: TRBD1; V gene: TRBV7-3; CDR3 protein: CASSRPGTGDGEQFF; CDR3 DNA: TGTGCCAGCAGCCGTCCCGGGACAGGGGACGGTGAGCAGTTCTTC
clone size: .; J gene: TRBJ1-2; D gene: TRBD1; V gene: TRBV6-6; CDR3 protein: CASSYDREEYGYTF; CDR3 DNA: TGTGCCAGCAGTTACGACAGGGAAGAGTATGGCTACACCTTC
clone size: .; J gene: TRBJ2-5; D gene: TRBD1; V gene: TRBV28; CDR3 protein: CASSPQGVETQYF; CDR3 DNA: TGTGCCAGCAGTCCACAGGGGGTAGAGACCCAGTACTTC
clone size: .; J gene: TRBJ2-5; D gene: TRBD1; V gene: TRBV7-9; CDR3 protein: CASSSTGGKETQYF; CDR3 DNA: TGTGCCAGCAGCTCGACAGGGGGAAAAGAGACCCAGTACTTC
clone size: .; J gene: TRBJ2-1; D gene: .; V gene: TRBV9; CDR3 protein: CASSVDSVSYNEQFF; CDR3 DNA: TGTGCCAGCAGCGTGGATAGCGTTTCCTACAATGAGCAGTTCTTC
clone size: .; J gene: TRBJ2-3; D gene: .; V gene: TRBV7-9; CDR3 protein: CASTAGRASTDTQYF; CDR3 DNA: TGTGCCAGCACCGCGGGACGGGCAAGCACAGATACGCAGTATTTT
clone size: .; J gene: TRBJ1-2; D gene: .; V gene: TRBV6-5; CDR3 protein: CASSYVGGERYGYTF; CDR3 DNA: TGTGCCAGCAGTTACGTTGGGGGGGAGAGGTATGGCTACACCTTC
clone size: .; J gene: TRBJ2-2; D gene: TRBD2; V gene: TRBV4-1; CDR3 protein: CASSQDSIVTLAGTANTGELFF; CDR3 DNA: TGCGCCAGCAGCCAAGATTCCATCGTGACGCTAGCGGGAACGGCGAACACCGGGGAGCTGTTTTTT
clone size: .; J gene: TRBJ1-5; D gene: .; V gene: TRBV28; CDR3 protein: CASSFPNGILGQPQHF; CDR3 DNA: TGTGCCAGCAGTTTTCCCAACGGTATTCTCGGTCAGCCCCAGCATTTT
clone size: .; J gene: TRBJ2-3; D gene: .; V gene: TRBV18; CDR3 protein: CASSPSDTQYF; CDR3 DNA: TGTGCCAGCTCACCCTCGGATACGCAGTATTTT
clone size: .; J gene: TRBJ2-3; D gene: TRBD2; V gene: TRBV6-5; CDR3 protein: CASRVAGAYTDTQYF; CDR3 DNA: TGTGCCAGCAGGGTAGCGGGAGCGTACACAGATACGCAGTATTTT